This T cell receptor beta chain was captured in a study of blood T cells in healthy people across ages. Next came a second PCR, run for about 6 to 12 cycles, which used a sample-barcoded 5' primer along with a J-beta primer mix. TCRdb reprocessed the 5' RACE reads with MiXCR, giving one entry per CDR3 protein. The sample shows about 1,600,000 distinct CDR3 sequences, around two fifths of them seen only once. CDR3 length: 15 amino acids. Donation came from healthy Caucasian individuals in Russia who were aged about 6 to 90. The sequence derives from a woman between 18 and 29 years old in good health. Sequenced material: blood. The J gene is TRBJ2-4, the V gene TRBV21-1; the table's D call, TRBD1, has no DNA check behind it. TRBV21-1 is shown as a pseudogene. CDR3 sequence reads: CASSPGGGAKNIQYF. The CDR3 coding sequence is TGTGCCAGCAGCCCAGGCGGGGGAGCCAAAAACATTCAGTACTTC.